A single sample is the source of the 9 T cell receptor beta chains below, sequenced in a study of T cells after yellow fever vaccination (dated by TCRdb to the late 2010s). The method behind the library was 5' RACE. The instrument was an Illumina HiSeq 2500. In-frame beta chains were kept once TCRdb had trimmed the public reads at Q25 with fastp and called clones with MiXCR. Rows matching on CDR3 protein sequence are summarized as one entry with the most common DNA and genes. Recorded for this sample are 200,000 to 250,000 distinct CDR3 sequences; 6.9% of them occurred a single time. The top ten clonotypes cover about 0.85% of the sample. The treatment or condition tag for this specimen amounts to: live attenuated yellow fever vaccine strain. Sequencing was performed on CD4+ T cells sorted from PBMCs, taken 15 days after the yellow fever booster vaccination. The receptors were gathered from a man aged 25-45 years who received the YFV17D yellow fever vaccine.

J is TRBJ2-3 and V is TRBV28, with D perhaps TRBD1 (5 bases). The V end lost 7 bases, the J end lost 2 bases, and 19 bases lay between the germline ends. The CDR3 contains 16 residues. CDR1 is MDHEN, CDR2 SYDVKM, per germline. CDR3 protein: CASTLKFGAATDTQYF. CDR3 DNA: TGTGCCAGCACCCTCAAATTTGGGGCGGCCACAGATACGCAGTATTTT.

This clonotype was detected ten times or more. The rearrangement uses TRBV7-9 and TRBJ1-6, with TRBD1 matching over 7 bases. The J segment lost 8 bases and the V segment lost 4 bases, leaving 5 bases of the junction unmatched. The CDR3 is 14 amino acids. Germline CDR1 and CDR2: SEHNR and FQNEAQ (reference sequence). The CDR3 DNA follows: TGTGCCAGCAGCTCCACAGGGGTGCATTCACCCCTCCACTTT. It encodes CASSSTGVHSPLHF.

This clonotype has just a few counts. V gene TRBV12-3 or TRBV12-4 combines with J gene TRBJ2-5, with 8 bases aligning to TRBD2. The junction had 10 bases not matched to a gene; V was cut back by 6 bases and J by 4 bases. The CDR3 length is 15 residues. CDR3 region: CASRPTDLAGETQYF. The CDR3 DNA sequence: TGTGCCAGCAGACCAACCGACCTAGCGGGAGAGACCCAGTACTTC.

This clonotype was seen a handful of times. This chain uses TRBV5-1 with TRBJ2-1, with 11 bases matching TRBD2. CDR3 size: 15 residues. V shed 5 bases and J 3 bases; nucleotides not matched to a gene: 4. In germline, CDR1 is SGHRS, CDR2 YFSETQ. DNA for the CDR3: TGCGCCAGCAGGCCGCTAGCGGGAGGCTACAATGAGCAGTTCTTC. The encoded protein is CASRPLAGGYNEQFF. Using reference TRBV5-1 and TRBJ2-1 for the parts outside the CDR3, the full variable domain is KAGVTQTPRYLIKTRGQQVTLSCSPISGHRSVSWYQQTPGQGLQFLFEYFSETQRNKGNFPGRFSGRQFSNSRSEMNVSTLELGDSALYLCASRPLAGGYNEQFFGPGTRLTVL.

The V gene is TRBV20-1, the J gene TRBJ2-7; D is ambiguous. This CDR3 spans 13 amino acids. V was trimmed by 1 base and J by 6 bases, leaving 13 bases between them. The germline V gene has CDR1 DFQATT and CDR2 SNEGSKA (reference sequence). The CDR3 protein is CSARGNPSGEQYF. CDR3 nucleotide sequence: TGCAGTGCTAGAGGGAACCCTTCTGGCGAGCAGTACTTC.

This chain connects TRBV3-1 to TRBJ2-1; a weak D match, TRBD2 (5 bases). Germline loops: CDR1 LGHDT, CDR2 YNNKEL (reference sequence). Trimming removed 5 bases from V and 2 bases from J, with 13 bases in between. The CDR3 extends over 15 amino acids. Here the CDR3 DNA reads TGTGCCAGCAGCGAAACGGTCGGGACCTACAATGAGCAGTTCTTC. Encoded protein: CASSETVGTYNEQFF.

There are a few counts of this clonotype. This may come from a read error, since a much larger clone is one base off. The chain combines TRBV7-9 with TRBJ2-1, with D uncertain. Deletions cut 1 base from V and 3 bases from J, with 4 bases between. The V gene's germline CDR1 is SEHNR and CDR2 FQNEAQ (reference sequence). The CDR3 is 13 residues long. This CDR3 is CASSLGFYNEQFF. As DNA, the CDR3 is TGTGCCAGCAGCTTAGGGTTCTACAATGAGCAGTTCTTC.

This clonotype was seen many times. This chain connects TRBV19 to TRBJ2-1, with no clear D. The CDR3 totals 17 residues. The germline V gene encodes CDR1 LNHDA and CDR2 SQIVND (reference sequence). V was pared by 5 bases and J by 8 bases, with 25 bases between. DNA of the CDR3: TGTGCCAGTAGTCCTCCCCCCCTGCTCGGAACGAACTATGAGCAGTTCTTC. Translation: CASSPPPLLGTNYEQFF.

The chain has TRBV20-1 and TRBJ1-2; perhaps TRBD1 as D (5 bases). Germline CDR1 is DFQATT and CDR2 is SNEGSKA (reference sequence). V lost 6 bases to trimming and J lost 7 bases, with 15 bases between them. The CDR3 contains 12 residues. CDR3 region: CSASSGVTGYTF. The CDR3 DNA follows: TGCAGTGCCTCGTCGGGGGTCACTGGCTACACCTTC.